This entry lists 2 T cell receptor beta chains sequenced from one sample in a study of technical replicates of blood from a few donors. TCRdb's table, derived via immunoSEQ multiplex PCR, lists solely in-frame clones and lacks some. The sample includes about 75,000 clones, almost 95% of them seen just once. Sample: T cells isolated from PBMCs. All receptors derive from a human donor in good health.

This rearrangement joins TRBV19 to TRBJ1-5; possible D gene TRBD1, 6 bases. Germline-derived CDR1 and CDR2 are LNHDA and SQIVND (reference sequence). Trimming pared 1 base from V and 5 bases from J, leaving 12 bases between. The CDR3 is made up of 15 amino acids. CDR3 coding DNA: TGTGCCAGTAGTATAGGTACAGGGTATTATCAGCCCCAGCATTTT. As protein: CASSIGTGYYQPQHF.

As regards this clone: One junction end disagrees with the germline gene, perhaps due to a read error. J is TRBJ1-1 and V is TRBV30; D call uncertain. Germline V lookup: CDR1 GTSNPN, CDR2 SVGIG (reference sequence). This CDR3 has 10 amino acids. The CDR3 DNA reads TGTGCCGGGAGTAGCATGTGGGCTTTCTTT. This translates into CAGSSMWAFF. Variable domain in full (rest from reference TRBV30 and TRBJ1-1): SQTIHQWPATLVQPVGSPLSLECTVEGTSNPNLYWYRQAAGRGLQLLFYSVGIGQISSEVPQNLSASRPQDRQFILSSKKLLLSDSGFYLCAGSSMWAFFGQGTRLTVV.